The 2 T cell receptor beta chains below were found in one sample sequenced in a study of T cell repertoires in cytomegalovirus infection. These receptors are not linked to any known antigen. TCRdb itself ran the reads through MiXCR, one entry per CDR3 protein. Found here are approximately 910,000 distinct CDR3 sequences, roughly 30% of them singletons; the top ten hold 10% to 15%. The sequencing used cultured CD8+ T cells from PBMCs, collected from culture after CMV antigen stimulation. The receptor source for this set is a human donor in good health (CMV status not recorded). Some clones in this sample may be carry-over from other donors' samples.

The rearrangement links TRBV24-1 to TRBJ2-4, with a tentative D call TRBD1 (6 bases). The length of the CDR3 is 13 residues. V was shortened by 2 bases and J by 5 bases, with 6 bases between the two germline ends. The germline gives CDR1 KGHDR, CDR2 SFDVKD. The CDR3 coding sequence is TGTGCCACCAGTGATTGGACAGAAAACATTCAGTACTTC. Protein sequence: CATSDWTENIQYF.

This clonotype has only one observation. With a much larger clone just one base away, this may be a read error. This CDR3 is CASSQGTSGSNEQLF. CDR3 sequence (DNA): TGTGCCAGCAGCCAGGGGACTAGCGGCTCCAATGAGCAGCTCTTC. The V and J genes are TRBV7-3 and TRBJ2-1, with 11 bases identical to TRBD2. CDR1 is SGHTA and CDR2 is FQGTGA in the germline V gene. The CDR3 extends over 15 amino acids.